The sequence of this T cell receptor beta chain was determined in a study of shared clonotypes between healthy human individuals (dated by TCRdb to 2018 to 2021). Study-level background: The cohort included three men and two women between 18 and 49 years of age. Different laboratories and diverse techniques were used to prepare libraries and sequence TCR repertoires, to increase sequencing depth and limit assay-specific biases. Between about 0.94 and 8.9 billion PBMCs per donor were obtained by leukapheresis. For each donor, CD4 naive and CD4 memory were each run on three plates, CD8 naive on two plates, and CD8 memory on one plate. Blood TCR repertoires of five healthy adults were deeply sequenced to estimate repertoire size and the extent of clonotype sharing between individuals. General conclusions and limits of the study: Clonotypes shared by all four sorted-subset donors showed higher generation probabilities than non-shared clonotypes. Pairwise subsampling led to the expectation that sequencing depth would affect the degree of clonotype sharing among donors. The genetic and exposure-history diversity represented was limited by the small number of donors. Rarefaction of sorted-subset datasets indicated incomplete sequencing despite the large sequencing depth. Across a few donors, approximately 5% of naive CD4, roughly 3.5% of naive CD8, under 2.5% of memory CD4, and under 0.45% of memory CD8 clonotypes were shared. Only blood was sampled, and tissue TCR repertoires likely differ from those in blood. Larger estimated clonotype richness was generally found for naive subsets than for memory subsets.

CDR1 SGHTA and CDR2 FQGNSA are derived from the germline V gene. The CDR3 runs 15 amino acids, cysteine and phenylalanine included. Of all the DNA, just the CDR3 is kept, 45 bases in frame from base 1. After removal of 5 bases from V and 0 bases from J, the junction retains 4 bases not matched to a gene. Using the deep immunoSEQ assay, TCR CDR3 regions were amplified from genomic DNA by multiplex PCR. For each cell subset, the extracted genomic DNA was distributed evenly across all wells of several immunoSEQ 96-well plates, and each plate served as one replicate. For sorted subsets, each replicate PCR was loaded with approximately 190 ng genomic DNA, equivalent to 32,000 or so T cell genomes. Purified libraries were quantified with a Qubit 3.0 fluorometer, sized on a Bioanalyzer 2100, and re-quantified with the KAPA Library Quantification kit. Each immunoSEQ 96-well plate was sequenced on its own single-read 150-cycle Illumina NextSeq 550 flow cell. On the authors' methods: Because the immunoSEQ output held only junctional sequences and lacked quality scores, the filtering could not match the filtering applied to full-length reads. To assign V/J genes and CDR3, sequences were annotated against IMGT germline references using PyIR, a Python wrapper for IgBLAST v1.9. Reads with weak V/J assignments (E-value above 1e-6), missing CDR3, stop codons, out-of-frame junctions, or ambiguous translated residues were removed. V3J clonotypes were defined by identical inferred V gene, J gene, and CDR3 amino acid sequence. To compute the percentage overlap between repertoires, the number of shared unique clonotypes was divided by the size of the smaller repertoire. Repertoire richness was assessed with RTK rarefaction, the Chao1 estimator, and Recon v2.1 estimates of unobserved clonotypes. OLGA was used to compute generation probabilities for all TCRbeta clonotypes that the gDNA method yielded from several donors. What TCRdb holds here is the immuneACCESS table cut down to in-frame rearrangements. Part of the clones is not present; checked against another copy, under half of the missing clones reflect an unresolved V gene, and the others are unexplained. V, J and clone size are those of that table, while D and trimming were read from the DNA. This sample is represented by roughly 2.6 million clones; more than 90% of them were singletons. Over 0.12% of the sample comes from the top ten.

In regard to this clone: It has no known antigen specificity. The sample holds no much larger clone one base away, and base qualities are not on file.

Healthy HIV-negative adults with no recently reported acute infections or vaccinations were included as donors. All donors were Caucasian adults living in Nashville, Tennessee, USA. CD4+ T cells were enriched through magnetic negative selection, after which naive cells were positively selected on CD45RA and the remaining negative fraction served as the memory subset. After blood collection by leukapheresis, PBMCs were isolated using Ficoll-Histopaque density gradient centrifugation and then cryopreserved in the vapor phase of liquid nitrogen. Purity and quantity of every magnetically sorted T cell population were checked by analytical flow cytometry. Each sorted fraction had its genomic DNA isolated and then quantified by UV absorbance on a Nanodrop 2000c.

Sample: naive CD4+ T cells sorted from blood. The cell subset or site label, read with the paper, signifies: CD45RA+ positively selected. Recombination linked TRBV7-2 to TRBJ1-3, and TRBD1 matches 7 of the central bases. This clonotype was obtained from a young man in good health. The sequenced DNA: TGTGCCAGCAGCCCGGGACAGTCCTCTGGAAACACCATATATTTT. The encoded protein is CASSPGQSSGNTIYF. The CDR3 plus the reference TRBV7-2 and TRBJ1-3 genes for the other parts give the full variable domain: GAGVSQSPSNKVTEKGKDVELRCDPISGHTALYWYRQSLGQGLEFLIYFQGNSAPDKSGLPSDRFSAERTGGSVSTLTIQRTQQEDSAVYLCASSPGQSSGNTIYFGEGSWLTVV.